The source of this T cell receptor beta chain is a study of T-cell memory formation after mild COVID-19. Study-level points and caveats: Researchers report contracting CD4+ clones mostly in CM and EM, with CD8+ clones in EMRA.

Turning to this clonotype: The antigen is unknown.

CDR3 length equals 15 residues. Germline CDR1 MNHEY, CDR2 SVGAGI. The V gene end was trimmed by 5 bases and the J gene end by 4 bases; junction bases not matched to a gene: 8. TCRdb passed the 5' RACE reads through MiXCR, listing each CDR3 protein once. The top ten hold about 12% of the sample, which has 400,000 to 550,000 distinct CDR3 sequences, nearly 25% seen once. This rearrangement joins TRBV6-5 to TRBJ2-7; TRBD2 matches at 10 bases. Input material: PBMCs or a T cell subset sorted from them (not recorded which). The source is an adult woman who had mild COVID-19 (a few samples of this study predate the infection). Cell type and time point are not known. The CDR3 DNA is TGTGCCAGCAGTGTATCCGGGACTAGCGAGTACGAGCAGTACTTC. Protein product: CASSVSGTSEYEQYF.